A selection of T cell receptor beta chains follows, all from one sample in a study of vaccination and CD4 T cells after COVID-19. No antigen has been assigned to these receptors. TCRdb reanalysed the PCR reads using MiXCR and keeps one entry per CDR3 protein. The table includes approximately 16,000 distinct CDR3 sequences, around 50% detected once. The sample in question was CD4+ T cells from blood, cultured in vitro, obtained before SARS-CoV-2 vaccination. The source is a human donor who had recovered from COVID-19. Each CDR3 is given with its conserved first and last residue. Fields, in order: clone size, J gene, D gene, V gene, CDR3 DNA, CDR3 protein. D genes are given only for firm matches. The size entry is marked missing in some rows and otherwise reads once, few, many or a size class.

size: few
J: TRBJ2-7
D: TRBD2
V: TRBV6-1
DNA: TGTGCCAGCCGTCAGGACGGCGGGGGGGCTGGATACGAGCAGTACTTC
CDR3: CASRQDGGGAGYEQYF

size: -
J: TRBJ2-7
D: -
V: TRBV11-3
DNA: TGTGCCAGCAGCTTGATCGGGCAGTACTACGAGCAGTACTTC
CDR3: CASSLIGQYYEQYF

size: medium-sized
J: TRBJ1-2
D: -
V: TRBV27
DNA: TGTGCCAGCAGTTCAAACAGCCTACATGGCTACACCTTC
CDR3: CASSSNSLHGYTF

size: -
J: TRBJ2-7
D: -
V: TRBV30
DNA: TGTGCCTGGAACCGACAGAGCTACGAGCAGTACTTC
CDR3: CAWNRQSYEQYF

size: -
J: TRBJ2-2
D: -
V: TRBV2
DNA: TGTGCCAGCAGTGAAAGGGACGAGCTGTTTTTT
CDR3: CASSERDELFF

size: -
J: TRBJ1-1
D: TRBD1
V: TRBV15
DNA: TGTGCCACCAGCACGGCGGGACAGGGTGAAGCTTTCTTT
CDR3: CATSTAGQGEAFF

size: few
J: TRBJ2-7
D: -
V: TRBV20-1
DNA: TGCAGTGCTAGAGCGTCCTACGAGCAGTACTTC
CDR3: CSARASYEQYF

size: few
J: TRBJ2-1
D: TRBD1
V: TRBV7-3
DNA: TGTGCCAGCAGCTACAGGGGTGGAGAGTATGAGCAGTTCTTC
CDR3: CASSYRGGEYEQFF

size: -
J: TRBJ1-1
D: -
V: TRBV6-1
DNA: TGTGCCAGTAGAAGGGGCGAGGGCTCTGAAGCTTTCTTT
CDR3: CASRRGEGSEAFF

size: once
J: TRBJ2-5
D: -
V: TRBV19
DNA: TGTGCCAGTAGGGGATGGGACGGGGAAGAGACCCAGTACTTC
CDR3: CASRGWDGEETQYF

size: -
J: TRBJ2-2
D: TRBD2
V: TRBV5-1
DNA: TGCGCCAGCGGCCTAGCGGGGAGCACCGGGGAGCTGTTTTTT
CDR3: CASGLAGSTGELFF

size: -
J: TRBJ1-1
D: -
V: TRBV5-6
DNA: TGTGCCAGCAGCTGGGGGGGCGAGAACACTGAAGCTTTCTTT
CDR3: CASSWGGENTEAFF

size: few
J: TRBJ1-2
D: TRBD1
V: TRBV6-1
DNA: TGTGCCAGCAGTGTGGACAGGCCAGCTAACTATGGCTACACCTTC
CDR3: CASSVDRPANYGYTF

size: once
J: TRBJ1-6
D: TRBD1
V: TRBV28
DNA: TGTGCCAGCAGCCACCGACAGGGGAGGAATTCACCCCTCCACTTT
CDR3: CASSHRQGRNSPLHF

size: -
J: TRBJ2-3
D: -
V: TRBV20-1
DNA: TGCAGTGCTAACAGGGCGATAGGCACAGATACGCAGTATTTT
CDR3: CSANRAIGTDTQYF

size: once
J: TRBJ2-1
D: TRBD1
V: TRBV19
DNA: TGTGCCAGTAGTATCAGTACAGGGGGCGGCAATGAGCAGTTCTTC
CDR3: CASSISTGGGNEQFF

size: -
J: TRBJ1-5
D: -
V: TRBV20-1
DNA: TGCAGTGCTAGAGACTCCAATCAGCCCCAGCATTTT
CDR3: CSARDSNQPQHF

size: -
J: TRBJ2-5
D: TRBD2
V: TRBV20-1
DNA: TGCAGTGCTAGGGCCCCTATCGCGGGAGACGGGGAGACCCAGTACTTC
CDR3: CSARAPIAGDGETQYF

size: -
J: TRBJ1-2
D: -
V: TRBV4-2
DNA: TGTGCCAGCAGCCAAGAAGGGTTTGGCTACACCTTC
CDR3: CASSQEGFGYTF

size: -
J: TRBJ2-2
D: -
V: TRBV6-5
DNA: TGTGCCAGCAGTTACTTACGGACCGGGGAGCTGTTTTTT
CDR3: CASSYLRTGELFF

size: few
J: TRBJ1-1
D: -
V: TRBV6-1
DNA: TGTGCCAGCAGAACCACAGGGCCCGGGGAAGCTTTCTTT
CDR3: CASRTTGPGEAFF

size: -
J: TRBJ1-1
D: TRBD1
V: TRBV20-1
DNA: TGCAGTGCTAGGAACAGGGGCGGGAACACTGAAGCTTTCTTT
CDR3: CSARNRGGNTEAFF

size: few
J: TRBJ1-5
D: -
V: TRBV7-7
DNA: TGTGCCAGCAGCCGGGAGGGCCTAGGCAATCAGCCCCAGCATTTT
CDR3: CASSREGLGNQPQHF

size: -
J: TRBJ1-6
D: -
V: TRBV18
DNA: TGTGCCAGCTCACCGGGACGTCCTGATAATTCACCCCTCCATTTT
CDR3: CASSPGRPDNSPLHF

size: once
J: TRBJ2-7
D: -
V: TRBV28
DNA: TGTGCCACCCTCGGTGGGGTGACGTACGAGCAGTACTTC
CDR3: CATLGGVTYEQYF

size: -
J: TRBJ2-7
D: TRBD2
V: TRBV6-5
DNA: TGTGCCAGCAGTTACTCGGCGGGAGGGAACTACGAGCAGTACTTC
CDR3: CASSYSAGGNYEQYF

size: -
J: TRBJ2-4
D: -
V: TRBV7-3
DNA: TGTGCCAGCAGCCGGGAGTTCGCGGACATTCAGTACTTC
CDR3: CASSREFADIQYF

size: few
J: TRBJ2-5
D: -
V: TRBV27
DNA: TGTGCCAGCAGTCTTTCGCGGGAAGAGACCCAGTACTTC
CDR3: CASSLSREETQYF

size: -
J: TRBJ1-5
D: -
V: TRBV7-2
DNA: TGTGCCAGCAGCGCCCGTCCGAGCGATCAGCCCCAGCATTTT
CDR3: CASSARPSDQPQHF

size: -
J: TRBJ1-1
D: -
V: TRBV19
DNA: TGTGCCAGTATTGGCACTGAAGCTTTCTTT
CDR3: CASIGTEAFF

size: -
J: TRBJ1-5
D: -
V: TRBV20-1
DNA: TGCAGTGCTACCAGCGGCAGCATCAATCGGCCCCAGCATTTT
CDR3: CSATSGSINRPQHF

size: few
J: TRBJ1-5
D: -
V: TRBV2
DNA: TGTGCCAGCAGTGTAGTCGGAGTCAAAGGGGCAGGTCAGCCCCAGCATTTT
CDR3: CASSVVGVKGAGQPQHF

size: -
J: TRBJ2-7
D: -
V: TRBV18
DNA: TGTGCCAGCTCACCACGTTCAGGGGAGCAGTACTTC
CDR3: CASSPRSGEQYF

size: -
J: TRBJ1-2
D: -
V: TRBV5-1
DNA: TGCGCCAGCAGCTTTCTTACAGGGTCTAACTATGGCTACACCTTC
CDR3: CASSFLTGSNYGYTF

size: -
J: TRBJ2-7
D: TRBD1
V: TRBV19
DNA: TGTGCCAGTAGTAGTGCCGGGACAGGGACGGACGAGCAGTACTTC
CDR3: CASSSAGTGTDEQYF